These 8 T cell receptor beta chains came from one sample sequenced in a study of Tregs in tolerant kidney transplant recipients. Produced via immunoSEQ multiplex PCR; TCRdb's table is partial and in-frame only. Of some 88,000 clones in the sample, more than 80% are singletons; the top ten hold approximately 4.8%. The sample taken for sequencing was CD8+ T cells from blood. The receptors here all came from a human donor in good health.

This rearrangement joins TRBV4-2 to TRBJ2-6, with unresolved D. This CDR3 is 16 amino acids long. CDR1 and CDR2 (germline): LGHNA, YNFKEQ. Trimming stripped 0 bases from V and 0 bases from J, with 6 bases between. DNA for the CDR3: TGTGCCAGCAGCCAAGATGACCCCTCTGGGGCCAACGTCCTGACTTTC. The encoded protein is CASSQDDPSGANVLTF.

The chain couples TRBV11-2 to TRBJ2-5; D is uncertain. The CDR3 extends over 14 amino acids. V gave up 1 base and J gave up 0 bases, with 6 bases separating them. From germline, CDR1 is SGHAT and CDR2 FQNNGV. CDR3 loop: CASSLGFYQETQYF. DNA for the CDR3: TGTGCCAGCAGCTTAGGATTCTACCAAGAGACCCAGTACTTC.

This sequence joins TRBV11-3 and TRBJ2-3, with 10 bases identical to TRBD1. The CDR3 has 16 residues. After removal of 5 bases from V and 1 base from J, the junction contained 6 bases not matched to a gene. From germline, CDR1 is SGHNT and CDR2 YENEEA. The DNA for the CDR3 is TGTGCCAGCAGCCCTTATGGGACAGGGGGCACAGATACGCAGTATTTT. Its protein product is CASSPYGTGGTDTQYF.

The chain recombines TRBV18 with TRBJ1-1; D is unresolved. The V and J ends lost 6 bases and 2 bases respectively, with 25 bases between them. Per the germline V gene, CDR1 is KGHSH and CDR2 is LQKENI. This CDR3 has 18 amino acids. CDR3 amino acids: CASSQEPQLSSLNTEAFF. As DNA, the CDR3 is TGTGCCAGCTCGCAAGAGCCCCAGCTCTCATCCCTTAACACTGAAGCTTTCTTT. Supplemented by reference TRBV18 and TRBJ1-1, the full variable domain reads NAGVMQNPRHLVRRRGQEARLRCSPMKGHSHVYWYRQLPEEGLKFMVYLQKENIIDESGMPKERFSAEFPKEGPSILRIQQVVRGDSAAYFCASSQEPQLSSLNTEAFFGQGTRLTVV.

The chain employs TRBV7-9 and TRBJ2-1; TRBD2 matches 7 bases. V was clipped by 6 bases and J by 9 bases; unmatched bases: 5. Germline V lookup: CDR1 SEHNR, CDR2 FQNEAQ (reference sequence). The CDR3 is 12 amino acids. The CDR3 sequence is CASSWREGEQFF. For the CDR3, the DNA is TGTGCCAGCAGTTGGAGGGAGGGTGAGCAGTTCTTC.

This rearrangement joins TRBV30 to TRBJ2-2, with 8 bases fitting TRBD1. The germline gives CDR1 GTSNPN, CDR2 SVGIG (reference sequence). The CDR3 spans 15 residues. V was clipped by 3 bases and J by 2 bases; unmatched bases: 5. CDR3 residues: CAWSAGTGNTGELFF. The CDR3 DNA is TGTGCCTGGAGCGCCGGGACAGGAAACACCGGGGAGCTGTTTTTT.

The chain couples TRBV7-9 to TRBJ2-3; D could derive from TRBD1 or TRBD2 (6 bases each). This CDR3 region has 15 residues. The V end lost 2 bases, the J end lost 3 bases, and 12 bases lay between the germline ends. Per germline, CDR1 SEHNR and CDR2 FQNEAQ (reference sequence). The CDR3 bases are TGTGCCAGCAGCTTATTTGGGGGGCCAACAGATACGCAGTATTTT. Translating gives CASSLFGGPTDTQYF.

This chain uses TRBV5-6 with TRBJ2-7; D is ambiguous. Trimming took 1 base from V and 3 from J, leaving 8 bases between them. Germline V CDR1 and CDR2: SGHDT, YYEEEE. The CDR3 contains 13 residues. The CDR3 nucleotides read TGTGCCAGCAGCTTGCTAGGGTACTACGAGCAGTACTTC. Its protein product is CASSLLGYYEQYF.